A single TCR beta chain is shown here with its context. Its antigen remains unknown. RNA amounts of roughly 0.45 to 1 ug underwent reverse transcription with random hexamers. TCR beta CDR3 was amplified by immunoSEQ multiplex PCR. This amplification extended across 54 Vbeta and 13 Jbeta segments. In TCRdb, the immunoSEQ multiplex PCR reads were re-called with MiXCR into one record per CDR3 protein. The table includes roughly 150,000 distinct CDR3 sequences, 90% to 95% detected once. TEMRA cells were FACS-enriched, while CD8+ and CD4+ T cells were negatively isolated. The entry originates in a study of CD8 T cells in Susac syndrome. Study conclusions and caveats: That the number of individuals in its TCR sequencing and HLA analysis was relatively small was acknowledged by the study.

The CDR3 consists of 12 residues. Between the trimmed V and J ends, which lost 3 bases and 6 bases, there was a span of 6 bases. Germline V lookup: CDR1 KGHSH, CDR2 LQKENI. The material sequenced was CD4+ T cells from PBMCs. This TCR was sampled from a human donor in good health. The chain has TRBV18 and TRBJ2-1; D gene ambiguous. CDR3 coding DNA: TGTGCCAGCTCACCTGATTCCAATGAGCAGTTCTTC. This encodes CASSPDSNEQFF.